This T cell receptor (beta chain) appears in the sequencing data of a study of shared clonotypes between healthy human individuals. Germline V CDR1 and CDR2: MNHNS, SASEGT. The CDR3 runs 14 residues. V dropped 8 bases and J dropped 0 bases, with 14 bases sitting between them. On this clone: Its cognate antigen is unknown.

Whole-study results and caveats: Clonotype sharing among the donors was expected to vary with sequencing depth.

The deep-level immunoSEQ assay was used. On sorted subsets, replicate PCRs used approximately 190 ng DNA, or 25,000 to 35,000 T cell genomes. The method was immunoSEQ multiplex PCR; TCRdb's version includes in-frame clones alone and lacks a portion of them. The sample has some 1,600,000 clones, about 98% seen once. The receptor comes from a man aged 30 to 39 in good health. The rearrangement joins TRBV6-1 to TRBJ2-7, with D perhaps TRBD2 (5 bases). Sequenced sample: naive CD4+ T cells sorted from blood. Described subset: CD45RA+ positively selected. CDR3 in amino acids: CASRQAAGSYEQYF. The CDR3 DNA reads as TGTGCCAGCCGTCAGGCGGCGGGCTCCTACGAGCAGTACTTC.